Below are 4 T cell receptor beta chains sequenced from a single sample in a study of post-analysis software for immune sequencing data. Their target antigens are unknown. Unique molecular identifiers were built into the TCR beta cDNA libraries. TCRdb ran MiXCR on the PCR reads and lists one entry per CDR3 protein. The table shows about 800,000 distinct CDR3 sequences, with 30% occurring only once. General study points: Five TRBV segments, including TRBV5-6, TRBV5-1 and TRBV20-1, were more frequent in patients than controls.

The specimen was blood. The receptors shown here come from a girl aged 10-17 years with multiple sclerosis.

The V gene is TRBV14, the J gene TRBJ2-5; 9 bases fit TRBD1. The CDR3 extends over 14 amino acids. Germline V CDR1 and CDR2: SGHDN, FVKESK. J gave up 5 bases and V 4 bases, and 5 bases lay outside the gene matches. The CDR3 DNA reads TGTGCCAGCAGCCGGACAGGGGCGGGGGAGACCCAGTACTTC. Encoded protein: CASSRTGAGETQYF.

The chain recombines TRBV28 with TRBJ2-1, with 14 bases identical to TRBD2. J was trimmed by 0 bases and V by 5 bases; bases with no gene match: 3. Germline CDR1 reads MDHEN; CDR2 reads SYDVKM. This CDR3 has 17 amino acids. CDR3 loop: CASSRTSGGISYNEQFF. In DNA, the CDR3 is TGTGCCAGCAGTCGGACTAGCGGGGGGATCTCCTACAATGAGCAGTTCTTC.

This clonotype was detected a few times. V gene TRBV20-1 combines with J gene TRBJ2-7; D is perhaps TRBD2 (6 bases). This CDR3 spans 14 amino acids. CDR1 and CDR2 (germline): DFQATT, SNEGSKA (reference sequence). V was trimmed by 5 bases and J by 4 bases, leaving 18 bases between them. Here the CDR3 DNA reads TGCAGTGCTCCCCCCGTCGGGAGAGGGTACGAGCAGTACTTC. Its translation is CSAPPVGRGYEQYF.

This clonotype was observed a handful of times. The chain employs TRBV4-1 and TRBJ1-2; 7 positions match TRBD1. From germline, CDR1 is MGHRA and CDR2 YSYEKL. The V and J ends lost 10 bases and 7 bases, in that order; junction bases with no gene match: 9. CDR3 size: 12 residues. The CDR3 is CATCPTGLGYTF. CDR3 nucleotide sequence: TGCGCCACATGCCCGACAGGGCTTGGCTACACCTTC.